This T cell receptor (beta chain) was recovered during a study of blood T cell repertoires in COVID-19. In the authors' workflow: Amplification from reference gene primers served as the basis for estimated nucleated cell counts. Data came from immunoSEQ multiplex PCR; TCRdb stores just in-frame clones and leaves some out. The V and J calls and the clone size are those of that table, but D and trimming were determined from the DNA. The repertoire has around 190,000 clones, 85% to 90% of them found once; the top ten carry around 1.5%. This clone is a singleton in its sample. The material sequenced was peripheral blood. This clonotype originated in a man younger than 35 with active or convalescent COVID-19.

Here the CDR3 reads CASSLGTTNTGELFF. The CDR3 DNA follows: TGTGCCAGTAGTCTCGGGACAACGAACACCGGGGAGCTGTTTTTT. This rearrangement joins TRBV19 to TRBJ2-2, with a tentative D call TRBD1 (6 bases). Trimming shortened V by 5 bases and J by 0 bases, and 10 bases separated the two germline ends. The CDR3 contains 15 residues. CDR1 and CDR2 from the germline V gene are LNHDA and SQIVND (reference sequence).